The 13 T cell receptor beta chains presented below share a single source sample, sequenced in a study of blood T cell repertoires in COVID-19. The table came from immunoSEQ multiplex PCR; TCRdb's copy has only in-frame clones and leaves some out. The data contain approximately 500,000 clones, around 90% of them singletons. The sample taken for sequencing was peripheral blood. These TCRs come from a woman aged 50 to 60 with COVID-19, enrolled during active disease.

The chain is built from TRBV4-2 and TRBJ2-3; weak D call: TRBD2 (5 bases). The CDR3 loop spans 16 amino acids. CDR1 is LGHNA, CDR2 YNFKEQ, per germline. The V and J ends lost 0 bases and 2 bases respectively, with 12 bases between them. The CDR3: CASSQEGTGNTDTQYF. The CDR3 DNA follows: TGTGCCAGCAGCCAAGAAGGTACGGGGAACACAGATACGCAGTATTTT.

J is TRBJ2-3 and V is TRBV5-1; D may be TRBD2 (6 bases). Germline V gives CDR1 SGHRS, CDR2 YFSETQ. This CDR3 region has 16 residues. With 3 bases removed from V and 3 bases from J, the gap between germline ends came to 17 bases. CDR3: CASSSLLAAATDTQYF. In nucleotides, the CDR3 is TGCGCCAGCAGCTCCCTGTTAGCGGCAGCAACAGATACGCAGTATTTT.

The rearrangement uses TRBV18 and TRBJ2-1; tentatively, D is TRBD2 (7 bases). This CDR3 contains 17 residues. Germline CDR1 and CDR2: KGHSH and LQKENI. V was shortened by 3 bases and J by 0 bases, with 15 bases between the two germline ends. CDR3 sequence reads: CASSPLGGGLSYNEQFF. CDR3 nucleotide sequence: TGTGCCAGCTCACCCCTTGGGGGGGGCCTCTCCTACAATGAGCAGTTCTTC.

This chain connects TRBV9 to TRBJ2-1; weak D call: TRBD2 (6 bases). CDR1 and CDR2 (germline): SGDLS, YYNGEE. The CDR3 consists of 14 residues. V was pared by 4 bases and J by 9 bases, with 17 bases between. The CDR3 region has the DNA TGTGCCAGCAGCCCAGACGCGGGGTATCGTGAGCAGTTCTTC. It specifies CASSPDAGYREQFF.

The chain joins TRBV5-4 to TRBJ2-3, with D possibly TRBD2 on 6 matching bases. The V end lost 6 bases, the J end lost 0 bases, and 17 bases lay between the germline ends. Germline-derived CDR1 and CDR2 are SGHNT and YYREEE (reference sequence). The CDR3 loop spans 16 amino acids. CDR3 loop: CASIHRDSDSTDTQYF. In DNA, the CDR3 is TGTGCCAGCATCCACCGGGACTCCGATAGCACAGATACGCAGTATTTT.

J is TRBJ1-1 and V is TRBV30, with 7 bases matching TRBD1. This CDR3 has 18 residues. Germline V gene sequence: CDR1 GTSNPN, CDR2 SVGIG (reference sequence). The J segment lost 5 bases and the V segment lost 0 bases, leaving 18 bases of the junction unmatched. CDR3 sequence (DNA): TGTGCCTGGAGTGTAGGAACAGGGGCCGTCTCTGGAGGGACTGAAGCTTTCTTT. Translation gives CAWSVGTGAVSGGTEAFF.

J is TRBJ1-5 and V is TRBV6-5; a possible D gene is TRBD1 (6 bases). The CDR3 runs 15 residues. CDR1 and CDR2 from the germline V gene are MNHEY and SVGAGI. Trimming removed 4 bases at V and 12 bases at J, with 22 bases between. CDR3 bases: TGTGCCAGCAGTTCCCGGGACAACCGAGGGTTGCGCCAGCATTTT. Its protein product is CASSSRDNRGLRQHF.

V gene TRBV29-1 combines with J gene TRBJ1-1; possible D gene TRBD1, 6 bases. From germline, CDR1 is SQVTM and CDR2 ANQGSEA. CDR3 size: 13 residues. Between the trimmed V and J ends, which lost 4 bases and 2 bases, there was a span of 11 bases. The CDR3 here is CSVAQGANTEAFF. DNA for the CDR3: TGCAGCGTTGCACAGGGAGCAAACACTGAAGCTTTCTTT.

This rearrangement joins TRBV7-2 to TRBJ2-3, with TRBD1 matching 8 bases. The CDR3 contains 17 residues. Looked up from germline, CDR1 is SGHTA and CDR2 is FQGNSA. V shed 1 base, J shed 3 bases, and the junction held 9 bases outside the gene matches. In DNA form, the CDR3 reads TGTGCCAGCAGCTTAGTTCCCTGGACAGGGTGGACAGATACGCAGTATTTT. Amino acids: CASSLVPWTGWTDTQYF.

The rearrangement joins TRBV19 to TRBJ2-3, with D perhaps matching TRBD1 (5 bases). Germline CDR1 and CDR2: LNHDA and SQIVND (reference sequence). The CDR3 is 13 residues long. Trimming removed 7 bases from V and 3 bases from J, with 11 bases in between. The CDR3: CASKGLGTDTQYF. CDR3 sequence (DNA): TGTGCCAGTAAGGGGCTAGGGACAGATACGCAGTATTTT.

This clone was counted once. CDR3: CASSIVSGTDTQYF. CDR3 in DNA: TGTGCCAGTAGTATAGTTTCGGGGACAGATACGCAGTATTTT. V usage is TRBV19 and J usage is TRBJ2-3; D perhaps matches TRBD2 (5 bases). Germline V lookup: CDR1 LNHDA, CDR2 SQIVND (reference sequence). Trimming cost V 1 base and J 3 bases, with 8 bases left between them. The CDR3 is 14 amino acids.

This clone came up a few times. CDR3 protein: CASSERLGSGYTF. CDR3 DNA: TGTGCCAGCAGTGAAAGACTGGGTAGCGGCTACACCTTC. The V and J genes are TRBV2 and TRBJ1-2; D gene uncertain. Between the trimmed V and J ends, which lost 2 bases and 8 bases, there was a span of 12 bases. Germline V gene lookup returns CDR1 SNHLY and CDR2 FYNNEI. CDR3 length: 13 residues.

This chain uses TRBV28 with TRBJ2-1; possible D gene TRBD2, 7 bases. V lost 2 bases and J 9 bases, leaving 17 bases between the germline ends. Germline V gives CDR1 MDHEN, CDR2 SYDVKM. The CDR3 spans 15 residues. The CDR3: CASSLPGGRLFEQFF. For the CDR3, the DNA is TGTGCCAGCAGTTTACCGGGGGGCAGACTATTTGAGCAGTTCTTC.